The present TCR beta chain was sequenced within a study of OX40 agonist ivuxolimab in advanced cancers. The wider study: The group had a mean age of around 64 years, ranged from roughly 20 to 79, and was 80% to 90% male. Earlier treatment with anti-PD-1, anti-PD-L1 or anti-CTLA-4 was permitted, and 30% to 40% had received some.

Study-level findings and limits: Among the nonresponders, some also had low normalized T-cell clonal expansion.

Trimming removed 3 bases at V and 1 base at J, with 15 bases between. Germline V gene lookup returns CDR1 LNHDA and CDR2 SQIVND (reference sequence). There are 16 residues in the CDR3. No patient had autoimmune disease or received systemic immunosuppression. Sequenced by immunoSEQ multiplex PCR; TCRdb stores in-frame clones only, minus some. The sample holds some 86,000 clones; less than 95% are singletons and the top ten take less than 0.35%. As regards this clone: The antigen remains undetermined.

The source was CD4+ or CD8+ T cells sorted from blood, collected in a trial of the OX40 agonist ivuxolimab. V gene TRBV19 combines with J gene TRBJ1-1, with a possible D match to TRBD1 (5 bases). The origin of this receptor is an adult with an advanced solid tumor such as melanoma, head and neck, liver or kidney cancer. The CDR3 here is CASSMRLGLENTEAFF. The CDR3 DNA follows: TGTGCCAGTAGTATGCGTTTGGGGCTGGAGAACACTGAAGCTTTCTTT.